This entry lists 29 T cell receptor beta chains sequenced from one sample in a study of immune evolution from preneoplasia to lung adenocarcinoma. Sequencing used immunoSEQ multiplex PCR; TCRdb keeps in-frame clones, though not all of them. The table lists approximately 7,500 clones, 79% of them singletons. The sequenced sample consisted of FFPE invasive lung adenocarcinoma tissue. The receptor set was obtained from a person aged 35-55 years with lung adenocarcinoma.

The chain recombines TRBV10-3 with TRBJ2-7, with 8 bases that match TRBD1. Germline V gives CDR1 ENHRY, CDR2 SYGVKD. This CDR3 contains 13 residues. J lost 5 bases, V lost 6 bases, and 6 bases had no gene match. The CDR3 DNA reads TGTGCCATCAGCACCGGGACAGGCGACGAGCAGTACTTC. Protein product: CAISTGTGDEQYF.

The V call is TRBV7-9, the J call TRBJ1-1; weak D call: TRBD1 (5 bases). Trimming took off 1 base at V and 8 bases at J, with 11 bases between the two ends. Germline V gene lookup returns CDR1 SEHNR and CDR2 FQNEAQ (reference sequence). There are 13 residues in the CDR3. For the CDR3, the DNA is TGTGCCAGCAGCTTAGTTAACCGGGACGAAGCTTTCTTT. Translation gives CASSLVNRDEAFF.

The J gene is TRBJ1-4, the V gene TRBV5-1; the D is unclear. The V end lost 1 base, the J end lost 2 bases, and 9 bases lay between the germline ends. Germline lookup yields CDR1 SGHRS and CDR2 YFSETQ. This CDR3 region has 15 residues. In nucleotides, the CDR3 is TGCGCCAGCAGCTTGTTGGGTTTGACTAATGAAAAACTGTTTTTT. Protein sequence: CASSLLGLTNEKLFF.

The rearrangement joins TRBV10-2 to TRBJ2-3; tentative D call: TRBD2 (5 bases). The V gene's germline CDR1 is WSHSY and CDR2 SAAADI. The CDR3 covers 14 residues. Trimming took off 8 bases at V and 0 bases at J, with 12 bases between the two ends. Here the CDR3 reads CASADLSSTDTQYF. DNA for the CDR3: TGCGCCAGCGCGGACTTGTCGAGCACAGATACGCAGTATTTT.

This clone appeared a few times. The J gene is TRBJ2-7, the V gene TRBV6-6, with 12 bases identical to TRBD1. The CDR3 has 14 amino acids. CDR1 is MNHNY and CDR2 is SVGAGI in the germline V gene (reference sequence). J gave up 7 bases and V 6 bases, and 7 bases lay outside the gene matches. The CDR3 DNA sequence: TGTGCCAGCAGACCGGGACAGGGGGCCAGGGAGCAGTACTTC. Translating gives CASRPGQGAREQYF.

The chain is built from TRBV6-4 and TRBJ1-2, with D hard to call. There are 11 residues in the CDR3. V gave up 10 bases and J gave up 6 bases, with 12 bases separating them. CDR1 and CDR2 (germline): MRHNA, SNTAGT. The CDR3 DNA reads as TGTGCCACGAGGGTGGGCGATGGCTACACCTTC. It is translated as CATRVGDGYTF.

The V gene is TRBV7-2, the J gene TRBJ2-1; 10 nucleotides match TRBD2. The CDR3 runs to 18 residues. The ends lost 3 bases at V and 6 bases at J; junction bases unmatched: 14. CDR1 and CDR2 from the germline V gene are SGHTA and FQGNSA. This CDR3 is CASSLFSSSGRVSNEQFF. The CDR3 DNA sequence: TGTGCCAGCAGCTTGTTTTCGTCTAGCGGGAGAGTTAGCAATGAGCAGTTCTTC.

As for this clone: Other DNA sequences of this sample code for an identical CDR3. This chain uses TRBV18 with TRBJ1-5; D is uncertain. V lost 3 bases and J lost 9, with 9 bases in between. The length of the CDR3 is 12 residues. Germline lookup yields CDR1 KGHSH and CDR2 LQKENI. The CDR3 bases are TGTGCCAGCTCACCGCAAGGCCCGCCCCAGCATTTT. It encodes CASSPQGPPQHF.

This clone has just a few counts. J is TRBJ1-3 and V is TRBV5-4; D is perhaps TRBD1 (5 bases). The CDR3 has 15 residues. Germline assignment: CDR1 SGHNT and CDR2 YYREEE (reference sequence). Trimming took 1 base from V and 0 from J, leaving 8 bases between them. The CDR3 spells CASSLQGLSGNTIYF. The CDR3 DNA is TGTGCCAGCAGCTTGCAGGGCCTCTCTGGAAACACCATATATTTT.

The chain is built from TRBV4-1 and TRBJ1-1; 8 bases align to TRBD1. The CDR3 runs to 15 residues. Per germline, CDR1 MGHRA and CDR2 YSYEKL. Unmatched junction bases numbered 3, after V lost 0 bases and J lost 3 bases. The CDR3 protein is CASSQDSGGYTEAFF. In DNA, the CDR3 is TGCGCCAGCAGCCAAGATTCAGGGGGCTACACTGAAGCTTTCTTT.

This chain links TRBV5-1 with TRBJ1-2; 8 positions agree with TRBD1. V gave up 0 bases and J gave up 4 bases; unmatched junction bases: 8. This CDR3 spans 16 amino acids. CDR1 and CDR2 from the germline V gene are SGHRS and YFSETQ. The CDR3 sequence is CASSLGGGQGSYGYTF. The CDR3 DNA reads as TGCGCCAGCAGCTTGGGGGGCGGACAGGGATCCTATGGCTACACCTTC.

V usage is TRBV7-2 and J usage is TRBJ1-1; D not resolved. V was cut by 6 bases and J by 10 bases, with 15 bases left in between. The CDR3 loop spans 12 amino acids. CDR1 is SGHTA and CDR2 is FQGNSA in the germline V gene. The CDR3 DNA follows: TGTGCCAGCAGTCTTAACACCCTCGTAGCTTTCTTT. Its protein is CASSLNTLVAFF.

This chain joins TRBV14 and TRBJ1-4; D is uncertain. With 0 bases removed from V and 8 bases from J, the gap between germline ends came to 13 bases. This CDR3 contains 15 residues. In germline, CDR1 is SGHDN, CDR2 FVKESK. The CDR3 sequence is CASSQEGGPGEKLFF. The CDR3 nucleotides are TGTGCCAGCAGCCAAGAGGGCGGCCCCGGGGAAAAACTGTTTTTT.

The chain employs TRBV7-2 and TRBJ1-1; D is possibly TRBD1 (5 bases). This CDR3 has 12 amino acids. V lost 5 bases, J lost 6 bases, and 10 bases lay in between. Germline CDR1 and CDR2: SGHTA and FQGNSA. In DNA form, the CDR3 reads TGTGCCAGCAGCCAGGGCGTCTCTGAAGCTTTCTTT. Translation gives CASSQGVSEAFF.

The chain has TRBV30 and TRBJ1-6; tentative D call: TRBD1 (5 bases). CDR1 and CDR2 from the germline V gene are GTSNPN and SVGIG (reference sequence). The CDR3 covers 13 residues. Trimming shortened V by 2 bases and J by 7 bases, and 9 bases separated the two germline ends. This CDR3 reads CAWSSRENSPLHF. DNA for the CDR3: TGTGCCTGGAGTTCCAGGGAGAATTCACCCCTCCACTTT.

V and J are TRBV28 and TRBJ1-2; 8 bases are shared with TRBD1. The CDR3 consists of 14 residues. V shed 1 base, J shed 5 bases, and the junction held 3 bases outside the gene matches. The V gene's germline CDR1 is MDHEN and CDR2 SYDVKM. The CDR3 nucleotides are TGTGCCAGCAGTTTATCCAGGGGGCCATATGGCTACACCTTC. It is translated as CASSLSRGPYGYTF.

This clone appeared once. DNA of the CDR3: TGTGTACAGGGGGAGATGAACACTGAAGCTTTCTTT. It encodes CVQGEMNTEAFF. V is TRBV7-9 and J is TRBJ1-1, with 8 bases matching TRBD1. CDR1 is SEHNR and CDR2 is FQNEAQ in the germline V gene (reference sequence). The length of the CDR3 is 12 residues.

The rearrangement uses TRBV15 and TRBJ2-7; a possible D gene is TRBD2 (6 bases). With 5 bases removed from V and 6 bases from J, the gap between germline ends came to 17 bases. Per the germline V gene, CDR1 is LNHNV and CDR2 is YYDKDF (reference sequence). The CDR3 is 14 amino acids. DNA for the CDR3: TGTGCCACCAGCGTGGGGGGTCGATTTGGCGAGCAGTACTTC. Protein product: CATSVGGRFGEQYF.

The gene calls are TRBV21-1 and TRBJ1-5; the DNA was not compared with TRBD1, the D call given in the table. TRBV21-1 constitutes a pseudogene. CDR3 length equals 12 residues. CDR3 region: CASSKGAQPQHF. DNA of the CDR3: TGTGCCAGCAGCAAGGGGGCGCAGCCCCAGCATTTT.

V is TRBV30 and J is TRBJ1-5, with D perhaps TRBD1 (5 bases). V dropped 1 base and J dropped 5 bases, with 15 bases sitting between them. This CDR3 has 15 residues. Germline CDR1 is GTSNPN and CDR2 is SVGIG (reference sequence). CDR3 in amino acids: CAWSDPRRGDQPQHF. Written as DNA, the CDR3 is TGTGCCTGGAGTGACCCGAGACGGGGGGATCAGCCCCAGCATTTT.

This chain uses TRBV7-2 with TRBJ1-1; TRBD1 agrees at 10 bases. Germline CDR1 reads SGHTA; CDR2 reads FQGNSA. The CDR3 contains 12 residues. V shed 5 bases and J 10 bases; nucleotides not matched to a gene: 4. The CDR3 DNA is TGTGCCAGCAGCCGAGGACAGGGGGGAGCTTTCTTT. It translates to CASSRGQGGAFF.

V is TRBV29-1 and J is TRBJ2-1; tentative D call: TRBD2 (6 bases). The CDR3 covers 14 residues. The germline V gene encodes CDR1 SQVTM and CDR2 ANQGSEA. V was pared by 6 bases and J by 0 bases, with 12 bases between. The CDR3 DNA reads as TGCAGCGTGGCCGACGGGAGCTCCTACAATGAGCAGTTCTTC. This encodes CSVADGSSYNEQFF.

The genes are TRBV6-6 and TRBJ1-5; D gene ambiguous. Germline-derived CDR1 and CDR2 are MNHNY and SVGAGI (reference sequence). Deletions cut 2 bases from V and 11 bases from J, with 10 bases between. CDR3 length: 12 residues. CDR3 DNA sequence: TGTGCCAGCAGTTACCCCGAAGTGGCCCAGCATTTT. Protein product: CASSYPEVAQHF.

The chain combines TRBV6-4 with TRBJ2-3, with 7 nucleotides matching TRBD2. V gave up 0 bases and J gave up 2 bases; unmatched junction bases: 5. The length of the CDR3 is 16 residues. Germline-derived CDR1 and CDR2 are MRHNA and SNTAGT. CDR3 sequence: CASSDSGGDPTDTQYF. The CDR3 DNA reads TGTGCCAGCAGTGACTCGGGGGGGGACCCCACAGATACGCAGTATTTT.

CDR3 nucleotides: TGTGCCAGCAGCCCCTTGACCAACTACAATGAGCAGTTCTTC. Its protein product is CASSPLTNYNEQFF. V usage is TRBV6-1 and J usage is TRBJ2-1, with D hard to call. V lost 6 bases and J 3 bases, leaving 12 bases between the germline ends. Germline V gene data show CDR1 as MNHNS and CDR2 as SASEGT. The CDR3 loop spans 14 amino acids.

The V and J genes are TRBV5-1 and TRBJ2-6, with D possibly matching TRBD1 (5 bases). The V gene lost 0 bases and the J gene lost 2 bases, with 9 bases spanning the gap. CDR1 is SGHRS and CDR2 is YFSETQ in the germline V gene. The CDR3 has 16 residues. The CDR3: CASSLDVGAGANVLTF. CDR3 bases: TGCGCCAGCAGCTTGGATGTAGGGGCTGGGGCCAACGTCCTGACTTTC.

For the CDR3, the DNA is TGTGCCAGCAGCCGTGGACAGGGGGCTACCGGGGAGCTGTTTTTT. Protein product: CASSRGQGATGELFF. The chain is built from TRBV5-4 and TRBJ2-2; TRBD1 agrees at 11 bases. V was clipped by 4 bases and J by 5 bases; unmatched bases: 4. This CDR3 is built from 15 residues. Germline V gene sequence: CDR1 SGHNT, CDR2 YYREEE (reference sequence).

The V call is TRBV5-1, the J call TRBJ2-1; 9 bases agree with TRBD2. Unmatched junction bases numbered 3, after V lost 0 bases and J lost 2 bases. The CDR3 covers 16 residues. Per the germline V gene, CDR1 is SGHRS and CDR2 is YFSETQ. CDR3 nucleotide sequence: TGCGCCAGCAGCTTGGGCGGGGGGGAAACCTACAATGAGCAGTTCTTC. It codes for CASSLGGGETYNEQFF.

The count of this clone is one. The chain joins TRBV30 to TRBJ1-5, with unresolved D. Between the trimmed V and J ends, which lost 5 bases and 1 base, there was a span of 9 bases. Germline-derived CDR1 and CDR2 are GTSNPN and SVGIG (reference sequence). This CDR3 comprises 13 residues. CDR3 in amino acids: CAWGWRSNQPQHF. The CDR3 DNA reads TGTGCCTGGGGATGGCGGAGCAATCAGCCCCAGCATTTT.